Below, 14 T cell receptor beta chains from the same sample are listed, as sequenced in a study of T cell responses to AZD1222 COVID-19 vaccine. Some clones are missing from TCRdb's copy, which holds only in-frame ones; the method was immunoSEQ multiplex PCR. The sample shows 100,000 or so clones, 90% of them seen only once. This specimen was peripheral blood, taken on day 0 of AZD1222 vaccination. These receptors were collected from an adult in good health.

The chain joins TRBV9 to TRBJ1-6; D not certain. The ends were cut back, 4 bases at V and 7 bases at J, with 9 bases in the middle. The CDR3 covers 13 residues. Per the germline V gene, CDR1 is SGDLS and CDR2 is YYNGEE. The CDR3 loop is CASSPRINSPLHF. CDR3 in DNA: TGTGCCAGCAGCCCCAGAATAAATTCACCCCTCCACTTT. Full variable domain (rest looked up from reference TRBV9 and TRBJ1-6): DSGVTQTPKHLITATGQRVTLRCSPRSGDLSVYWYQQSLDQGLQFLIQYYNGEERAKGNILERFSAQQFPDLHSELNLSSLELGDSALYFCASSPRINSPLHFGNGTRLTVT.

This clone was picked up one time. The chain recombines TRBV27 with TRBJ1-1, with TRBD1 identical over 7 bases. Germline loops: CDR1 MNHEY, CDR2 SMNVEV (reference sequence). V gave up 6 bases and J gave up 1 base; unmatched junction bases: 5. The length of the CDR3 is 14 residues. CDR3: CASRAGTENTEAFF. CDR3 DNA sequence: TGTGCCAGCAGGGCCGGGACAGAGAACACTGAAGCTTTCTTT.

CDR3 region: CASSRLGNTEAFF. The CDR3 region has the DNA TGTGCCAGCAGCCGCCTGGGGAACACTGAAGCTTTCTTT. V and J are TRBV6-5 and TRBJ1-1; D unresolved. The V end was cut by 6 bases, the J end by 1 base, with 9 bases between. Germline lookup yields CDR1 MNHEY and CDR2 SVGAGI. CDR3 length: 13 amino acids.

This chain joins TRBV5-6 and TRBJ1-1; 8 bases align to TRBD1. Trimming cost V 3 bases and J 1 base; bases outside gene matches: 2. Per the germline V gene, CDR1 is SGHDT and CDR2 is YYEEEE. This CDR3 spans 14 amino acids. The CDR3 region is CASSYGQGNTEAFF. CDR3 sequence (DNA): TGTGCCAGCAGCTACGGACAGGGGAACACTGAAGCTTTCTTT.

V gene TRBV19 combines with J gene TRBJ2-4; 9 bases agree with TRBD1. The V gene's germline CDR1 is LNHDA and CDR2 SQIVND (reference sequence). The length of the CDR3 is 13 residues. V gave up 9 bases and J gave up 7 bases; unmatched junction bases: 7. Here the CDR3 reads CASGTGNRNIQYF. The CDR3 DNA sequence: TGTGCCAGCGGGACAGGGAATAGGAACATTCAGTACTTC. Complete variable domain (other parts from reference TRBV19 and TRBJ2-4): DGGITQSPKYLFRKEGQNVTLSCEQNLNHDAMYWYRQDPGQGLRLIYYSQIVNDFQKGDIAEGYSVSREKKESFPLTVTSAQKNPTAFYLCASGTGNRNIQYFGAGTRLSVL.

The V gene is TRBV29-1, the J gene TRBJ1-2; D call uncertain. This CDR3 is built from 11 residues. The germline V gene has CDR1 SQVTM and CDR2 ANQGSEA. Trimming stripped 4 bases from V and 6 bases from J, with 9 bases between. CDR3 sequence reads: CSVATPDGYTF. The CDR3 DNA is TGCAGCGTTGCTACCCCGGATGGCTACACCTTC.

This chain links TRBV5-6 with TRBJ1-2, with D hard to call. The V end lost 3 bases, the J end lost 8 bases, and 17 bases lay between the germline ends. The V gene's germline CDR1 is SGHDT and CDR2 YYEEEE. The length of the CDR3 is 14 residues. Written as DNA, the CDR3 is TGTGCCAGCAGCTACCGAATGGGGAGGGAGGGCTACACCTTC. Translating it yields CASSYRMGREGYTF. Full variable domain (remainder filled in from reference TRBV5-6 and TRBJ1-2): DAGVTQSPTHLIKTRGQQVTLRCSPKSGHDTVSWYQQALGQGPQFIFQYYEEEERQRGNFPDRFSGHQFPNYSSELNVNALLLGDSALYLCASSYRMGREGYTFGSGTRLTVV.

The J gene is TRBJ2-3, the V gene TRBV28; TRBD2 agrees at 9 bases. Germline values: CDR1 MDHEN, CDR2 SYDVKM. The V gene end was trimmed by 3 bases and the J gene end by 2 bases; junction bases not matched to a gene: 9. The CDR3 is 17 amino acids. CDR3: CASSLRASGAYTDTQYF. CDR3 bases: TGTGCCAGCAGTTTGAGGGCTAGCGGGGCCTACACAGATACGCAGTATTTT.

The chain couples TRBV7-2 to TRBJ2-5; TRBD2 matches 9 bases. CDR3 length: 16 residues. The V gene's germline CDR1 is SGHTA and CDR2 FQGNSA. Germline trimming cut 5 bases from V and 5 bases from J; bases unmatched to any gene: 12. The CDR3 here is CASSRPYSGGHETQYF. Here the CDR3 DNA reads TGTGCCAGCAGCAGGCCCTATAGCGGGGGCCACGAGACCCAGTACTTC. Combining the CDR3 with reference TRBV7-2 and TRBJ2-5 gives the whole variable domain GAGVSQSPSNKVTEKGKDVELRCDPISGHTALYWYRQSLGQGLEFLIYFQGNSAPDKSGLPSDRFSAERTGGSVSTLTIQRTQQEDSAVYLCASSRPYSGGHETQYFGPGTRLLVL.

V is TRBV6-5 and J is TRBJ1-1; D ambiguous. The V end was cut by 7 bases, the J end by 5 bases, with 20 bases between. There are 15 residues in the CDR3. Germline loops: CDR1 MNHEY, CDR2 SVGAGI. CDR3 amino acids: CASTLMDGSRTEAFF. The CDR3 coding sequence is TGTGCCAGCACCCTAATGGACGGGTCGCGGACTGAAGCTTTCTTT.

This sequence joins TRBV12-3 or TRBV12-4 and TRBJ1-5; D is ambiguous. The V and J ends lost 3 bases and 6 bases respectively, with 6 bases between them. This CDR3 region has 12 residues. CDR3 coding DNA: TGTGCCAGCAGTTTCCATATTCAGCCCCAGCATTTT. Amino acid sequence: CASSFHIQPQHF.

The chain has TRBV4-1 and TRBJ1-2; tentative D call: TRBD1 (6 bases). The length of the CDR3 is 11 residues. Germline V gene lookup returns CDR1 MGHRA and CDR2 YSYEKL. Trimming took 10 bases from V and 8 from J, leaving 14 bases between them. CDR3: CAIRAGEGYTF. The CDR3 DNA sequence: TGCGCCATCCGGGCAGGGGAGGGCTACACCTTC.

This clone was seen once. The CDR3 loop is CASSLESYEQYF. Here the CDR3 DNA reads TGTGCCAGCAGCTTAGAGTCCTACGAGCAGTACTTC. V usage is TRBV7-6 and J usage is TRBJ2-7; no reliable D call. CDR1 and CDR2 (germline): SGHVS, FNYEAQ. Trimming pared 1 base from V and 1 base from J, leaving 2 bases between. The CDR3 contains 12 residues.

The gene calls are TRBV5-1 and TRBJ2-7; a possible D gene is TRBD1 (6 bases). Germline CDR1 is SGHRS and CDR2 is YFSETQ. The V gene lost 5 bases and the J gene lost 0 bases, with 12 bases spanning the gap. This CDR3 has 14 residues. CDR3 region: CASRGGYDSYEQYF. DNA of the CDR3: TGCGCCAGCAGAGGGGGATACGACTCCTACGAGCAGTACTTC. Complete variable domain (other parts from reference TRBV5-1 and TRBJ2-7): KAGVTQTPRYLIKTRGQQVTLSCSPISGHRSVSWYQQTPGQGLQFLFEYFSETQRNKGNFPGRFSGRQFSNSRSEMNVSTLELGDSALYLCASRGGYDSYEQYFGPGTRLTVT.